This TCR beta chain was obtained from a study of OX40 agonist ivuxolimab in advanced cancers. Background on the study: Patients' therapy was ivuxolimab, an antibody that acts as an agonist of OX40 (CD134).

Study-level results: Clonal expansion was among the lowest in partial responders at 0.1-3.0 mg/kg, especially CD8+.

A remark on this clone: Its antigen is undetermined.

V was clipped by 0 bases and J by 10 bases, with 10 bases between them. CDR1 is SNHLY, CDR2 FYNNEI, per germline. This CDR3 comprises 13 residues. Clones were read by immunoSEQ multiplex PCR, and TCRdb kept only the in-frame ones, dropping some. The sample records about 34,000 clones, 85% to 95% being singletons. If patients had autoimmune disease history or systemic immunosuppression, they were excluded. The chain has TRBV2 and TRBJ2-1; tentative D call: TRBD2 (5 bases). Source: CD4+ or CD8+ T cells sorted from blood, taken in a trial of the OX40 agonist ivuxolimab. The origin of this receptor is an adult with an advanced solid tumor such as melanoma, head and neck, liver or kidney cancer. Here the CDR3 DNA reads TGTGCCAGCAGTGAAGCGCTTCGAGGGGAGCAGTTCTTC. It encodes CASSEALRGEQFF. The full variable domain, completed using reference TRBV2 and TRBJ2-1, is EPEVTQTPSHQVTQMGQEVILRCVPISNHLYFYWYRQILGQKVEFLVSFYNNEISEKSEIFDDQFSVERPDGSNFTLKIRSTKLEDSAMYFCASSEALRGEQFFGPGTRLTVL.